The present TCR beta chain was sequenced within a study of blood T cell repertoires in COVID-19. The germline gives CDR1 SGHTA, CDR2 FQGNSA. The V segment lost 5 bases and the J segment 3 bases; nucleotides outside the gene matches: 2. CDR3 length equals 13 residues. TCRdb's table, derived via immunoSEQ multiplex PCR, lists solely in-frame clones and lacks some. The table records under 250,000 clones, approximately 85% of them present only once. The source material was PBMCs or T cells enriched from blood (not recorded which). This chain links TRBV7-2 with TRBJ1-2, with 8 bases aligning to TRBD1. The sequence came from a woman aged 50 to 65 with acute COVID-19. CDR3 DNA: TGTGCCAGCAGCGGACAGGGTGACTATGGCTACACCTTC. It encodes CASSGQGDYGYTF.